This TCR beta chain stems from a study of cytomegalovirus exposure and HLA in healthy donors. Vbeta (60) and Jbeta (13) primers were used in the PCR. Here immunoSEQ multiplex PCR was the method, and the copy in TCRdb shows in-frame clones only, minus some. The sample holds under 110,000 clones; over 70% are singletons and the top ten take less than 3%. This clone was counted a few times. Its antigen is currently unknown. The CDR3 covers 15 residues. Looked up from germline, CDR1 is SGHNT and CDR2 is YENEEA. The V end was cut by 5 bases, the J end by 7 bases, with 18 bases between. Whole-study findings and limits: A classifier reportedly called cytomegalovirus status with high sensitivity and specificity. In a later analysis, TCR beta V- and J-gene trimming was associated with a missense DCLRE1C variant.

V gene TRBV11-3 combines with J gene TRBJ2-1; a weak D match, TRBD2 (6 bases). The source material was PBMCs. This receptor was taken from a female donor in good health and CMV-seronegative. The CDR3 nucleotides read TGTGCCAGCAGCCCCTCCCCAGGAGGGTGGAATGAGCAGTTCTTC. This encodes CASSPSPGGWNEQFF.